These T cell receptor beta chains were read from a single sample in a study of T cell changes during pregnancy in multiple sclerosis. Sequencing used immunoSEQ multiplex PCR; TCRdb keeps in-frame clones, though not all of them. This table has 90,000 or so clones, 75% to 95% appearing once. The sample in question was peripheral blood, obtained before pregnancy. These receptors were collected from a female donor with multiple sclerosis, enrolled in a pregnancy study. The CDR3 runs from the conserved cysteine through the conserved F or W. The order of the fields is clone size, V gene, D gene, J gene, CDR3 DNA, CDR3 protein. D genes are given only for firm matches. The listing skips clone size in some rows; elsewhere it reads once, few, many or a size class.

.	TRBV6-5	.	TRBJ1-3	TGTGCGACCTCGGGTCACGTCTCTGGAAACACCATATATTTT	CATSGHVSGNTIYF
.	TRBV7-3	.	TRBJ1-1	TGTGCCAGCAGCTCCGGGGGTCAGAACACTGAAGCTTTCTTT	CASSSGGQNTEAFF
once	TRBV5-4	TRBD2	TRBJ2-3	TGTGCCAGCAGCTTGGGCGGGGGGGCCACAGATACGCAGTATTTT	CASSLGGGATDTQYF
.	TRBV7-3	TRBD1	TRBJ1-2	TGTGCCAGCAGCCAGGACAGGGGCTATGGCTACACCTTC	CASSQDRGYGYTF
.	TRBV2	.	TRBJ1-6	TGTGCCAGCAGTACAGGGAATTCACCCCTCCACTTT	CASSTGNSPLHF
.	TRBV9	TRBD1	TRBJ1-3	TGTGCCAGCAGCGCAGACACAGGGGCTCCTGGAAACACCATATATTTT	CASSADTGAPGNTIYF
.	TRBV6-1	TRBD1	TRBJ1-2	TGTGCCAGCAGTGGCCAGACAGGGCACGACTATGGCTACACCTTC	CASSGQTGHDYGYTF
few	TRBV6-4	TRBD2	TRBJ2-3	TGTGCCAGCAGTGAAGCGGGGGGCACAGATACGCAGTATTTT	CASSEAGGTDTQYF
.	TRBV7-9	TRBD1	TRBJ1-1	TGTGCCAGCAGCGGGACAGGTAGGGCGAACACTGAAGCTTTCTTT	CASSGTGRANTEAFF
once	TRBV7-6	TRBD2	TRBJ2-2	TGTGCCAGCAGCCCGCAAGCGGGAGGGCACTCCGGGGAGCTGTTTTTT	CASSPQAGGHSGELFF
.	TRBV29-1	.	TRBJ2-5	TGCAGCGTTGAAGCGAGGAGGACCCAGTACTTC	CSVEARRTQYF
.	TRBV28	.	TRBJ1-4	TGTGCCAGCTCAATCAGGCGTTCAACTAATGAAAAACTGTTTTTT	CASSIRRSTNEKLFF
.	TRBV5-1	TRBD1	TRBJ2-2	TGCGCCAGCAGCCGGACAGGGAACACCGGGGAGCTGTTTTTT	CASSRTGNTGELFF
.	TRBV4-2	TRBD1	TRBJ2-1	TGTGCCAGCAGCCAAGAACCGACAGGGGGCAATGAGCAGTTCTTC	CASSQEPTGGNEQFF
.	TRBV18	.	TRBJ2-7	TGTGCCAGCACGACCAAGGGGGGGGCCTCCTACGAGCAGTACTTC	CASTTKGGASYEQYF
.	TRBV6-5	.	TRBJ2-1	TGTGCCAGCAGGGGCCGCCCCTACAATGAGCAGTTCTTC	CASRGRPYNEQFF
.	TRBV6-1	TRBD1	TRBJ1-2	TGTGCCAGCACCCCCGGGACAGCATATAACTATGGCTACACCTTC	CASTPGTAYNYGYTF
.	TRBV30	.	TRBJ2-1	TGTGCCTGGGGCAGGTCAGGGGCCTACAATGAGCAGTTCTTC	CAWGRSGAYNEQFF
.	TRBV18	.	TRBJ2-1	TGTGCCAGCTCACCGGAGCGGGCGACAGAGCAGTTCTTC	CASSPERATEQFF
.	TRBV5-1	TRBD2	TRBJ2-7	TGCGCCAGCAGCTTGGGGGGGGGAACCTACGAGCAGTACTTC	CASSLGGGTYEQYF
.	TRBV6-1	.	TRBJ1-2	TGTGCCAGCAGTGCCCGTTCGAGGGGAACTAGCCATGGCTACACCTTC	CASSARSRGTSHGYTF
.	TRBV25-1	TRBD2	TRBJ2-7	TGTGCCAGCAGACTAGCGGGAGCGGTCGAGCAGTACTTC	CASRLAGAVEQYF
.	TRBV4-2	TRBD1	TRBJ1-2	TGTGCCAGCAGCCAGACCGGACAGGGGGGGTATAACTATGGCTACACCTTC	CASSQTGQGGYNYGYTF
.	TRBV9	TRBD2	TRBJ2-7	TGTGCCAGCAGCGTAGCGGGGGGAAGGGGCGAGCAGTACTTC	CASSVAGGRGEQYF
.	TRBV7-6	TRBD2	TRBJ2-1	TGTGCCAGCAGCTTAGGGCTGGGGGTTGTTGGCGCGGGAGGGCCCTACGTGCAGTTCTTC	CASSLGLGVVGAGGPYVQFF
.	TRBV7-8	.	TRBJ2-1	TGTGCCAGCAGCTTAGCGGGCGTCTACAATGAGCAGTTCTTC	CASSLAGVYNEQFF
.	TRBV9	TRBD1	TRBJ1-3	TGTGCCAGCAGCGTAAATCGGGACAGTAACTCTGGAAACACCATATATTTT	CASSVNRDSNSGNTIYF
.	TRBV9	TRBD2	TRBJ2-1	TGTGCCAGCAGCCCCAGCGGGATTTACAATGAGCAGTTCTTC	CASSPSGIYNEQFF
.	TRBV6-5	TRBD1	TRBJ2-2	TGTGCCAGCAGTCTACGACAGGGGGCAGTCGGGGAGCTGTTTTTT	CASSLRQGAVGELFF
.	TRBV5-4	.	TRBJ1-2	TGTGCCAGCAGCTCTTACAGGGACGCCAGTCCGGGCTACACCTTC	CASSSYRDASPGYTF
.	TRBV9	TRBD2	TRBJ2-1	TGTGCCAGCAGCCCCAGACTAGCGGGAGCCTGGAATGAGCAGTTCTTC	CASSPRLAGAWNEQFF
.	TRBV5-1	.	TRBJ2-7	TGCGCCAGCAGCCGCCTCCCGAGGGGAGGCGAGCAGTACTTC	CASSRLPRGGEQYF
.	TRBV10-3	.	TRBJ1-3	TGTGCCATCAGTGAGTCCTCCTCTTTATATTTT	CAISESSSLYF
.	TRBV28	.	TRBJ2-6	TGTGCCAGCAGCCTCGGGGCCAACGTCCTGACTTTC	CASSLGANVLTF
.	TRBV7-3	.	TRBJ1-3	TGTGCCAGCAGCTCTACGGGGGCTGGAAACACCATATATTTT	CASSSTGAGNTIYF
.	TRBV15	TRBD1	TRBJ2-7	TGTGCCACCAGCAGAGAAGCTTCGGGACAGTACTACGAGCAGTACTTC	CATSREASGQYYEQYF
.	TRBV5-4	TRBD2	TRBJ2-1	TGTGCCAGCAGCTTTGGAGGGAGCGGGAGTGATGAGCAGTTCTTC	CASSFGGSGSDEQFF
.	TRBV28	TRBD2	TRBJ2-7	TGTGCCAGCAGTTTACAGGGACTAGCCTTCGAGCAGTACTTC	CASSLQGLAFEQYF
.	TRBV18	TRBD1	TRBJ2-7	TGTGCCAGCTCCCTAGGACAGGGGCTCGAGCAGTACTTC	CASSLGQGLEQYF
.	TRBV6-1	.	TRBJ1-2	TGTGCCAGCAGTGCGTTACAGGGTATTTATGGCTACACCTTC	CASSALQGIYGYTF
.	TRBV7-2	.	TRBJ2-2	TGTGCCAGCAGCTTAAATCGCGGCACCGGGGAGCTGTTTTTT	CASSLNRGTGELFF
once	TRBV18	.	TRBJ1-6	TGTGCCAGCTCACCGGGCAGACAGACCAATTCACCCCTCCACTTT	CASSPGRQTNSPLHF
.	TRBV5-1	TRBD2	TRBJ2-3	TGCGCCAGCAGCTTCTGGACTAGCGGGGAACGCACAGATACGCAGTATTTT	CASSFWTSGERTDTQYF
.	TRBV5-4	TRBD2	TRBJ2-3	TGTGCCAGCAGCTTGGGGACTAGCGGTACAGATACGCAGTATTTT	CASSLGTSGTDTQYF
.	TRBV27	TRBD1	TRBJ2-7	TGTGCCAGCAGTTTATCAGGGACAGGGGGCGCGTGGTCCGAGCAGTACTTC	CASSLSGTGGAWSEQYF
.	TRBV11-3	.	TRBJ2-7	TGTGCCAGCAGCGTCATCACAGGCGGCGAGCAGTACTTC	CASSVITGGEQYF
.	TRBV19	TRBD2	TRBJ2-1	TGTGCCAGTAGTATTAGAAATAGCGGGAGGTTCTACAATGAGCAGTTCTTC	CASSIRNSGRFYNEQFF
.	TRBV5-5	.	TRBJ1-5	TGTGCCAGCAGCTTGGCCGGGCAGGCCAGGGGACAGCCCCAGCATTTT	CASSLAGQARGQPQHF
.	TRBV5-1	TRBD1	TRBJ2-1	TGCGCCAGCAGCCCAGGGACAGCCTACAATGAGCAGTTCTTC	CASSPGTAYNEQFF
.	TRBV5-4	TRBD2	TRBJ2-7	TGTGCCAGCAGCTATAGCGGGAGGGCCTACGAGCAGTACTTC	CASSYSGRAYEQYF
.	TRBV4-2	TRBD1	TRBJ1-4	TGTGCCAGCAGCCAAGATCTGGTTATGGGCCAGACAGGGGTGGGTGAAAAACTGTTTTTT	CASSQDLVMGQTGVGEKLFF